One sample yielded the 20 T cell receptor beta chains listed below, sequenced in a study of long-term antiretroviral therapy in people with HIV. Researchers report immunoSEQ v3.0 was run at survey level. Some clones are missing from TCRdb's copy, which holds only in-frame ones; the method was immunoSEQ multiplex PCR. The sample has some 11,000 clones, around 80% seen once; the top ten hold roughly 16%. The sample in question was unsorted PBMCs, obtained 3.4 years after starting antiretroviral therapy. These receptors were collected from a man in his forties with HIV.

The rearrangement uses TRBV5-6 and TRBJ1-5; D is uncertain. This CDR3 comprises 16 residues. Germline assignment: CDR1 SGHDT and CDR2 YYEEEE. The V end lost 3 bases, the J end lost 2 bases, and 15 bases lay between the germline ends. CDR3 sequence reads: CASSWFVAGGNQPQHF. In nucleotides, the CDR3 is TGTGCCAGCAGCTGGTTCGTCGCGGGAGGCAATCAGCCCCAGCATTTT. Using reference TRBV5-6 and TRBJ1-5 for the parts outside the CDR3, the full variable domain is DAGVTQSPTHLIKTRGQQVTLRCSPKSGHDTVSWYQQALGQGPQFIFQYYEEEERQRGNFPDRFSGHQFPNYSSELNVNALLLGDSALYLCASSWFVAGGNQPQHFGDGTRLSIL.

Only a few counts were recorded for this clone. The chain combines TRBV27 with TRBJ2-7; D is ambiguous. Deletions cut 5 bases from V and 3 bases from J, with 17 bases between. The germline V gene has CDR1 MNHEY and CDR2 SMNVEV (reference sequence). The CDR3 has 15 amino acids. CDR3 protein: CASSLTVTFLYEQYF. The CDR3 bases are TGTGCCAGCAGTCTGACGGTCACCTTCCTCTACGAGCAGTACTTC.

The chain has TRBV6-5 and TRBJ2-1; D unresolved. CDR1 MNHEY and CDR2 SVGAGI come from the germline V gene. The CDR3 is made up of 12 amino acids. V lost 2 bases, J lost 8 bases, and 7 bases lay in between. CDR3 loop: CASSYPRDEQFF. The CDR3 DNA sequence: TGTGCCAGCAGTTACCCCCGAGATGAGCAGTTCTTC.

The chain has TRBV5-4 and TRBJ2-3; D might be TRBD2 (7 bases). This CDR3 is built from 16 residues. V lost 1 base and J 4 bases, leaving 16 bases between the germline ends. Germline V gives CDR1 SGHNT, CDR2 YYREEE (reference sequence). This CDR3 is CASSLFIGGGADTQYF. The CDR3 DNA reads as TGTGCCAGCAGCTTGTTTATAGGAGGGGGGGCAGATACGCAGTATTTT.

The rearrangement links TRBV11-2 to TRBJ2-1; 11 nucleotides agree with TRBD2. CDR3 length equals 17 residues. With 4 bases clipped from V and 5 bases from J, the junction kept 10 bases outside the gene matches. CDR1 SGHAT and CDR2 FQNNGV come from the germline V gene. In DNA form, the CDR3 reads TGTGCCAGCAGCTACCAACCGGGACTAGCGGAAAACAATGAGCAGTTCTTC. It is translated as CASSYQPGLAENNEQFF.

V and J are TRBV7-2 and TRBJ1-5; D is ambiguous. V gave up 1 base and J gave up 2 bases, with 12 bases separating them. The CDR3 has 16 residues. Germline lookup yields CDR1 SGHTA and CDR2 FQGNSA. CDR3 loop: CASSLGQGKGNQPQHF. CDR3 DNA sequence: TGTGCCAGCAGCTTAGGCCAAGGAAAGGGCAATCAGCCCCAGCATTTT.

The genes are TRBV19 and TRBJ1-1; TRBD1 might be the D (5 bases). With 4 bases removed from V and 3 bases from J, the gap between germline ends came to 18 bases. The CDR3 spans 16 residues. In germline, CDR1 is LNHDA, CDR2 SQIVND (reference sequence). For the CDR3, the DNA is TGTGCCAGTAGTAACGGAGACGGCAGGGCGTACACTGAAGCTTTCTTT. Translated: CASSNGDGRAYTEAFF.

The chain is built from TRBV28 and TRBJ2-3; TRBD1 agrees at 9 bases. Germline V CDR1 and CDR2: MDHEN, SYDVKM. This CDR3 comprises 14 residues. V gave up 10 bases and J gave up 2 bases; unmatched junction bases: 7. CDR3 nucleotides: TGTGCCACCCGGGACAGGGCTCTCACAGATACGCAGTATTTT. This gives the protein CATRDRALTDTQYF.

This clone was detected only once. V and J are TRBV5-4 and TRBJ2-1; TRBD2 aligns across 15 bases. CDR3 size: 16 residues. J gave up 8 bases and V 4 bases, and 7 bases lay outside the gene matches. Germline V CDR1 and CDR2: SGHNT, YYREEE (reference sequence). CDR3 in amino acids: CASSGGLAGGPYEQFF. CDR3 DNA sequence: TGTGCCAGCAGCGGCGGACTAGCGGGAGGGCCTTATGAGCAGTTCTTC.

The chain is built from TRBV2 and TRBJ1-1; D not certain. This CDR3 spans 11 amino acids. Germline values: CDR1 SNHLY, CDR2 FYNNEI. Deletions cut 7 bases from V and 1 base from J, with 4 bases between. This CDR3 reads CASNGNTEAFF. CDR3 DNA sequence: TGTGCCAGCAACGGGAACACTGAAGCTTTCTTT.

This CDR3 reads CATDLAFSNQPQHF. The CDR3 DNA is TGTGCCACCGACTTGGCATTTAGCAATCAGCCCCAGCATTTT. This sequence joins TRBV19 and TRBJ1-5; no definite D call. Germline CDR1 and CDR2: LNHDA and SQIVND (reference sequence). The length of the CDR3 is 14 residues. The V end lost 10 bases, the J end lost 0 bases, and 13 bases lay between the germline ends.

This rearrangement joins TRBV11-2 to TRBJ2-1; 16 positions agree with TRBD2. Germline values: CDR1 SGHAT, CDR2 FQNNGV. This CDR3 is 16 amino acids long. The V and J ends lost 3 bases and 5 bases, in that order; junction bases with no gene match: 1. CDR3: CASSLGLAGGHNEQFF. The CDR3 bases are TGTGCCAGCAGCTTGGGACTAGCGGGAGGGCACAATGAGCAGTTCTTC. Filled out from reference TRBV11-2 and TRBJ2-1, the complete variable domain reads EAGVAQSPRYKIIEKRQSVAFWCNPISGHATLYWYQQILGQGPKLLIQFQNNGVVDDSQLPKDRFSAERLKGVDSTLKIQPAKLEDSAVYLCASSLGLAGGHNEQFFGPGTRLTVL.

This clone was counted a single time. The gene calls are TRBV29-1 and TRBJ2-7; maybe TRBD1 (6 bases). This CDR3 is 12 amino acids long. Trimming shortened V by 5 bases and J by 3 bases, and 11 bases separated the two germline ends. Per the germline V gene, CDR1 is SQVTM and CDR2 is ANQGSEA. The CDR3 reads CSVQGQIYEQYF. The CDR3 coding sequence is TGCAGCGTTCAGGGGCAGATCTACGAGCAGTACTTC.

The chain has TRBV27 and TRBJ2-3, with 14 nucleotides matching TRBD2. Looked up from germline, CDR1 is MNHEY and CDR2 is SMNVEV (reference sequence). The CDR3 is 16 residues long. V dropped 5 bases and J dropped 3; count of bases not matched to a gene: 4. DNA for the CDR3: TGTGCCAGCAGTCCGGGACTAGCGGGAGTGACAGATACGCAGTATTTT. Translating gives CASSPGLAGVTDTQYF.

This rearrangement joins TRBV30 to TRBJ2-1, with D possibly matching TRBD2 (6 bases). Deletions cut 2 bases from V and 10 bases from J, with 18 bases between. The CDR3 covers 14 residues. Per germline, CDR1 GTSNPN and CDR2 SVGIG (reference sequence). CDR3 nucleotide sequence: TGTGCCTGGAGTAATAGCGGATTACAATACGAGCAGTTCTTC. Its protein product is CAWSNSGLQYEQFF.

The chain couples TRBV7-2 to TRBJ2-3; the match to TRBD2 covers 8 bases. With V trimmed by 11 bases and J by 4 bases, 8 bases remained unmatched. This CDR3 region has 13 residues. CDR1 is SGHTA and CDR2 is FQGNSA in the germline V gene. As DNA, the CDR3 is TGTGCCGGAACCAGCGGGAGCCCAGATACGCAGTATTTT. Translated: CAGTSGSPDTQYF. Filled out from reference TRBV7-2 and TRBJ2-3, the complete variable domain reads GAGVSQSPSNKVTEKGKDVELRCDPISGHTALYWYRQSLGQGLEFLIYFQGNSAPDKSGLPSDRFSAERTGGSVSTLTIQRTQQEDSAVYLCAGTSGSPDTQYFGPGTRLTVL.

The gene calls are TRBV7-9 and TRBJ1-1; D may be TRBD1 (5 bases). The germline gives CDR1 SEHNR, CDR2 FQNEAQ (reference sequence). Between the trimmed V and J ends, which lost 1 base and 7 bases, there was a span of 13 bases. CDR3 length: 14 residues. The CDR3 spells CASSLVEGRNEAFF. In DNA, the CDR3 is TGTGCCAGCAGCTTAGTTGAGGGACGGAATGAAGCTTTCTTT.

This clone was recorded only once. The V call is TRBV29-1, the J call TRBJ2-1, with no clear D. The V end was cut by 1 base, the J end by 5 bases, with 15 bases between. CDR1 is SQVTM, CDR2 ANQGSEA, per germline. The CDR3 runs to 15 residues. CDR3 sequence: CSVEGKTNRDNEQFF. The CDR3 region has the DNA TGCAGCGTTGAAGGTAAGACAAACCGGGACAATGAGCAGTTCTTC.

This chain connects TRBV18 to TRBJ2-5, with TRBD1 identical over 9 bases. Germline V gene sequence: CDR1 KGHSH, CDR2 LQKENI. J lost 5 bases, V lost 3 bases, and 10 bases had no gene match. The length of the CDR3 is 16 residues. Written as DNA, the CDR3 is TGTGCCAGCTCACCGATCTCGCGGACAGGGGAGGAGACCCAGTACTTC. Its translation: CASSPISRTGEETQYF.

The V and J genes are TRBV7-8 and TRBJ2-3, with D possibly being TRBD1 (5 bases). The CDR3 contains 14 residues. Germline CDR1 and CDR2: SGHVS and FQNEAQ. The germline V and J ends were trimmed by 5 bases and 2 bases, with 11 bases remaining between them. CDR3 sequence reads: CASSPQGNTDTQYF. The CDR3, as DNA: TGTGCCAGCAGCCCCCAGGGAAACACAGATACGCAGTATTTT.